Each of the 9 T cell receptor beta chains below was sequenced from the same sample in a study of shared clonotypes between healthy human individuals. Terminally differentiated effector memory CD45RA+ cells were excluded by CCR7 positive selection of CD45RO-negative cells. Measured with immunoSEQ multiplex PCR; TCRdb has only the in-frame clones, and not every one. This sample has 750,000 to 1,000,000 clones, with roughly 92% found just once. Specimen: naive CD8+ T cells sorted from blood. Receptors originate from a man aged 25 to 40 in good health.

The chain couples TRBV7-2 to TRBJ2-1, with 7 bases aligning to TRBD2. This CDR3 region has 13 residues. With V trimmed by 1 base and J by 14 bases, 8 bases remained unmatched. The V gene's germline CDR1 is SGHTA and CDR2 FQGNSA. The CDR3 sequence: CASSLGGLAEKFF. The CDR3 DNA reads TGTGCCAGCAGCTTAGGGGGTCTAGCGGAGAAGTTCTTC.

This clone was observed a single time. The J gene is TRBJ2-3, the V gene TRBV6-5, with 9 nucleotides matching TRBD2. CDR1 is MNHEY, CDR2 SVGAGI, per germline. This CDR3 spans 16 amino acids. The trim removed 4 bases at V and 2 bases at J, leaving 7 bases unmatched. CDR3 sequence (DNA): TGTGCCAGCAGTTCCCCAGCGGGAGGTCCCACAGATACGCAGTATTTT. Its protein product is CASSSPAGGPTDTQYF.

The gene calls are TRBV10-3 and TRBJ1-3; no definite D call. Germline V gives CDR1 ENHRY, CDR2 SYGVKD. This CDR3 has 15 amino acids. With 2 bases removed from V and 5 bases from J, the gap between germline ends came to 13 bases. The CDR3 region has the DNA TGTGCCATCAGTGAGGGTTACAACAGAAGAAACACCATATATTTT. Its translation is CAISEGYNRRNTIYF.

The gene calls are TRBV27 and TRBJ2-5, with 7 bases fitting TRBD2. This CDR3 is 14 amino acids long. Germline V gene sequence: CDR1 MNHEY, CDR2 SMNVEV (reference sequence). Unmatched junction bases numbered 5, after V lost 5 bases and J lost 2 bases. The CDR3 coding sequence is TGTGCCAGCAGTCGATCTAGCGGACAAGAGACCCAGTACTTC. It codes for CASSRSSGQETQYF.

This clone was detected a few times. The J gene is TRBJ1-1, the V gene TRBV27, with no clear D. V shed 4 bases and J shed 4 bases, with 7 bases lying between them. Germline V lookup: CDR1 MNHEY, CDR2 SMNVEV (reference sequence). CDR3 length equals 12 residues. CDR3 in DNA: TGTGCCAGCAGTTCTAGGTTCACTGAAGCTTTCTTT. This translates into CASSSRFTEAFF.

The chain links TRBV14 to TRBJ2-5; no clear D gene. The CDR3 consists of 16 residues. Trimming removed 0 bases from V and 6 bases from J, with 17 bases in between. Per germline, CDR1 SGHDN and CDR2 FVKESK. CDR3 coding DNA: TGTGCCAGCAGCCAAGATGGGCTGGCGACCGGGCAGACCCAGTACTTC. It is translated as CASSQDGLATGQTQYF.

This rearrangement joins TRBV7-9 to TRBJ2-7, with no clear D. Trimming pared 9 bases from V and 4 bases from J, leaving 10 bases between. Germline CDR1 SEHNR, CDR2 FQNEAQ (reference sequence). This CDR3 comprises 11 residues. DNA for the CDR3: TGTGCCAGTGGGGTCTCGTACGAGCAGTACTTC. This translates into CASGVSYEQYF. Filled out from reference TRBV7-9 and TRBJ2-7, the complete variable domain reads DTGVSQNPRHKITKRGQNVTFRCDPISEHNRLYWYRQTLGQGPEFLTYFQNEAQLEKSRLLSDRFSAERPKGSFSTLEIQRTEQGDSAMYLCASGVSYEQYFGPGTRLTVT.

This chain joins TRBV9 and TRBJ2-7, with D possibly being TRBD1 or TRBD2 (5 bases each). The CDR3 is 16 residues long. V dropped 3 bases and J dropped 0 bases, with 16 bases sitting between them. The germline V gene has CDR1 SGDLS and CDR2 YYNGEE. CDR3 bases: TGTGCCAGCAGCGAGGGGTGGGGGATAAACTCCTACGAGCAGTACTTC. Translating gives CASSEGWGINSYEQYF.

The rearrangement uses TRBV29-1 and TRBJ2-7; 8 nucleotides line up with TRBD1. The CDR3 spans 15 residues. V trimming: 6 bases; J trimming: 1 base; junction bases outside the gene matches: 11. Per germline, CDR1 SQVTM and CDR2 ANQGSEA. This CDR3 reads CSVDGNRGSSYEQYF. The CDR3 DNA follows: TGCAGCGTAGACGGGAACAGGGGGTCGTCCTACGAGCAGTACTTC.